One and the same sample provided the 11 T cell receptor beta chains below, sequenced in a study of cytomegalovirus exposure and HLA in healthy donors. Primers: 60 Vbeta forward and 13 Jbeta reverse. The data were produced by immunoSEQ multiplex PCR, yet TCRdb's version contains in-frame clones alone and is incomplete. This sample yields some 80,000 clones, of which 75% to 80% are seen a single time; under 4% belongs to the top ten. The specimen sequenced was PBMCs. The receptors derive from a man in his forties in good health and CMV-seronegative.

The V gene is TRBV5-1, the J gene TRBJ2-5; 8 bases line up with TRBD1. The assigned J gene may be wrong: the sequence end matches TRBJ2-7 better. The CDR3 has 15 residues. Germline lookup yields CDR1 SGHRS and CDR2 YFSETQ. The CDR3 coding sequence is TGCGCCAGCAGCTTGGCCCGACAGGGGCTCCACGAGCAGTACTTC. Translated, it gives CASSLARQGLHEQYF.

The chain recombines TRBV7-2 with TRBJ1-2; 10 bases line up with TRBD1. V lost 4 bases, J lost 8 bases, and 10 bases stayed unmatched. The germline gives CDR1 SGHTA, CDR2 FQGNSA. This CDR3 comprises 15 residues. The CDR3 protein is CASSSSTGGARGYTF. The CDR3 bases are TGTGCCAGCAGCTCATCGACAGGGGGCGCTCGAGGCTACACCTTC.

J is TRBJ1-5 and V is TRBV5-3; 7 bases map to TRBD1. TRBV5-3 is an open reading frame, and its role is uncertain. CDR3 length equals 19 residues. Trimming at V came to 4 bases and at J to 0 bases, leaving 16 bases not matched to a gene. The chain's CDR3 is CARSGDRARASYSNQPQHF. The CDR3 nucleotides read TGTGCCAGAAGCGGAGACAGGGCGCGCGCCTCATATAGCAATCAGCCCCAGCATTTT.

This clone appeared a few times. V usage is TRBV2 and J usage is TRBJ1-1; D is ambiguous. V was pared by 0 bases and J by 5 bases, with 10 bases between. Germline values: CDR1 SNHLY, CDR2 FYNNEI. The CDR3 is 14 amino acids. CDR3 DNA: TGTGCCAGCAGTGAAGCTTTCAGGTGGACTGAAGCTTTCTTT. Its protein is CASSEAFRWTEAFF.

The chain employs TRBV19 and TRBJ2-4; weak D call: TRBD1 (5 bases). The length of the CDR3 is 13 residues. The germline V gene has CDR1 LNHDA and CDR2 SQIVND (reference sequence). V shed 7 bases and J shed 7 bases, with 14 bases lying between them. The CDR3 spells CASTGKGWNIQYF. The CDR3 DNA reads TGTGCCAGTACGGGTAAGGGGTGGAACATTCAGTACTTC.

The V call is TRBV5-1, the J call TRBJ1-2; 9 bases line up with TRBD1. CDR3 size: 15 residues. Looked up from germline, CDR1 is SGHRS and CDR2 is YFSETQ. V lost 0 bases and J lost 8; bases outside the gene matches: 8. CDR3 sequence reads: CASSLAGGTGIGYTF. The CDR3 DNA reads TGCGCCAGCAGCTTGGCCGGGGGGACAGGGATCGGCTACACCTTC.

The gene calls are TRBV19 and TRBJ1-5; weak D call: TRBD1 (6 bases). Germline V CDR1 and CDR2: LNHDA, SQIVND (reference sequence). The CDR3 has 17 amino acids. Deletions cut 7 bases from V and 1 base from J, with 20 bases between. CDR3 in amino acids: CASTPGGRGRSNQPQHF. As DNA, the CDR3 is TGTGCCAGTACCCCAGGAGGTAGGGGGAGAAGCAATCAGCCCCAGCATTTT.

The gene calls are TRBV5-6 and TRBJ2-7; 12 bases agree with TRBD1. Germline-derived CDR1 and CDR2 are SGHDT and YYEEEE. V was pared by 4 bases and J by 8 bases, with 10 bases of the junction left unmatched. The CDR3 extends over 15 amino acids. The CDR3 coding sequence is TGTGCCAGCAGCCTACCGGGACAGGGGGCGGGCAAGCAGTACTTC. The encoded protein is CASSLPGQGAGKQYF.

The DNA for the CDR3 is TGTGCCAGCAGACCCGAACTCTACGAGCAGTACTTC. Residues: CASRPELYEQYF. This chain connects TRBV2 to TRBJ2-7; no firm D call. CDR3 length equals 12 residues. Germline assignment: CDR1 SNHLY and CDR2 FYNNEI. Trimming removed 6 bases at V and 3 bases at J, with 9 bases between.

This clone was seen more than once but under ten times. This chain's CDR3 is CASSLGQPYEQYF. The CDR3 DNA is TGTGCCAGCAGCTTAGGACAGCCCTACGAGCAGTACTTC. This chain uses TRBV7-9 with TRBJ2-7, with D possibly TRBD1 on 5 matching bases. The CDR3 spans 13 residues. CDR1 is SEHNR and CDR2 is FQNEAQ in the germline V gene (reference sequence). Trimming shortened V by 1 base and J by 2 bases, and 6 bases separated the two germline ends. Combining the CDR3 with reference TRBV7-9 and TRBJ2-7 gives the whole variable domain DTGVSQNPRHKITKRGQNVTFRCDPISEHNRLYWYRQTLGQGPEFLTYFQNEAQLEKSRLLSDRFSAERPKGSFSTLEIQRTEQGDSAMYLCASSLGQPYEQYFGPGTRLTVT.

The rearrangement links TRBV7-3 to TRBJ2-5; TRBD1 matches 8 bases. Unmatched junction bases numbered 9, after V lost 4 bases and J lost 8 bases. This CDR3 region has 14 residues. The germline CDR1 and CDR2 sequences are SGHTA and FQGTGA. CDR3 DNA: TGTGCCAGCAGCTCCTCCGGACAGGGACTTACCCAGTACTTC. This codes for CASSSSGQGLTQYF.